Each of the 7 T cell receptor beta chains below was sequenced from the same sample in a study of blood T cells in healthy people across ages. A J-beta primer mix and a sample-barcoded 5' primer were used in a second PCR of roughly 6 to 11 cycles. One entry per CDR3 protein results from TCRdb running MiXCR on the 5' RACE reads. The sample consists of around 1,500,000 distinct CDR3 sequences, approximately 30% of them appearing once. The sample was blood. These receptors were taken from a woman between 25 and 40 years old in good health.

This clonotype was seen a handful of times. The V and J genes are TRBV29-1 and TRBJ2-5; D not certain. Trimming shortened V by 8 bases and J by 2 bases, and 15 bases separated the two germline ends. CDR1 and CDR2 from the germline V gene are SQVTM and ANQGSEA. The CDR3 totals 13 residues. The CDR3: CSTRKSLQETQYF. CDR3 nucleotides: TGCAGCACCCGAAAGAGTCTGCAAGAGACCCAGTACTTC.

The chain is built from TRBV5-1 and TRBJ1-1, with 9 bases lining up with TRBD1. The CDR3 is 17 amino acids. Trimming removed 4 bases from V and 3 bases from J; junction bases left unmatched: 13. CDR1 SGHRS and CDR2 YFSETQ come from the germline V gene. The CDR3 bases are TGCGCCAGCAGCCGTTGGGGCCCGACAGGGGGGGACACTGAAGCTTTCTTT. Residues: CASSRWGPTGGDTEAFF.

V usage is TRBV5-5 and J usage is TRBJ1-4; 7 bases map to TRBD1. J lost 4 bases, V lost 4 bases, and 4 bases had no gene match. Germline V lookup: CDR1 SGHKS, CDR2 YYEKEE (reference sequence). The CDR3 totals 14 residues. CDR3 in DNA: TGTGCCAGCAGCCAGCAGGGGGTTAATGAAAAACTGTTTTTT. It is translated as CASSQQGVNEKLFF.

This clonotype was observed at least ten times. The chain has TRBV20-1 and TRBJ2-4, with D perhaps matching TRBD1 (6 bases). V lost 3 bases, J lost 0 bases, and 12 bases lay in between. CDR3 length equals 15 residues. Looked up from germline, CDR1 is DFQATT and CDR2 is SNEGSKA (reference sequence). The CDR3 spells CSARRGQLAKNIQYF. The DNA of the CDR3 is TGCAGTGCTAGGCGCGGACAGCTAGCCAAAAACATTCAGTACTTC.

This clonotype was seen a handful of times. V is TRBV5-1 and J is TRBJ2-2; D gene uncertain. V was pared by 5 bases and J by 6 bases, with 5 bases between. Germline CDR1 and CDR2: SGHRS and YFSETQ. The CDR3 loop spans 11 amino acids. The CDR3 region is CASRVSGELFF. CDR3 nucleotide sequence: TGCGCCAGCAGGGTCTCCGGGGAGCTGTTTTTT.

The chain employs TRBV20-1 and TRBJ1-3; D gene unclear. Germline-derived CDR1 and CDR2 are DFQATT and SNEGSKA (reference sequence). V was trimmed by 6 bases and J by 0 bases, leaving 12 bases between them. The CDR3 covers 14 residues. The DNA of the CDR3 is TGCAGTGCCTACCTTAAGCACTCTGGAAACACCATATATTTT. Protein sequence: CSAYLKHSGNTIYF.

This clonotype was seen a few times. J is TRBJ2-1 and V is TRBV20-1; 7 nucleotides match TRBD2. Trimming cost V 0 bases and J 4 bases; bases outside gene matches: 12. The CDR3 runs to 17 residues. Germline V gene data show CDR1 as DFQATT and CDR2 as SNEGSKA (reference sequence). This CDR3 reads CSARDFVWLADYNEQFF. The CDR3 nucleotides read TGCAGTGCTAGAGATTTTGTTTGGCTAGCGGATTACAATGAGCAGTTCTTC.